The 17 T cell receptor beta chains reported below all come from one sample, sequenced in a study of shared clonotypes between healthy human individuals. Using immunoSEQ multiplex PCR, the repertoire was profiled, and TCRdb retains in-frame clones only, with some absent. The sample holds 2 million to 2.5 million clones, 85% to 95% seen once. The sample taken for sequencing was naive CD4+ T cells from PBMCs. Sample subset: CD45RA+ positively selected. These receptors came from a man between 18 and 29 years old in good health. Some clones in this sample may be carry-over from other donors' samples.

This chain connects TRBV29-1 to TRBJ2-7; TRBD1 matches at 8 bases. Germline lookup yields CDR1 SQVTM and CDR2 ANQGSEA. With V trimmed by 4 bases and J by 3 bases, 14 bases remained unmatched. This CDR3 region has 16 residues. CDR3 in DNA: TGCAGCGTTGGGGGCGGACCGGGACAGGATTACTACGAGCAGTACTTC. Protein product: CSVGGGPGQDYYEQYF.

The rearrangement uses TRBV27 and TRBJ2-2, with D tentatively TRBD1 or TRBD2 (5 bases each). V dropped 8 bases and J dropped 3 bases, with 19 bases sitting between them. In germline, CDR1 is MNHEY, CDR2 SMNVEV (reference sequence). The CDR3 extends over 16 amino acids. The CDR3 region has the DNA TGTGCCAGCGCCGAAGGGAGTGGGGGTCACACCGGGGAGCTGTTTTTT. Translated: CASAEGSGGHTGELFF.

The V gene is TRBV7-9, the J gene TRBJ2-3; 7 bases align to TRBD2. The CDR3 has 16 amino acids. Germline V lookup: CDR1 SEHNR, CDR2 FQNEAQ (reference sequence). With 2 bases clipped from V and 5 bases from J, the junction kept 10 bases outside the gene matches. The CDR3 sequence: CASSLWIRGEGDTQYF. CDR3 bases: TGTGCCAGCAGCTTATGGATTCGGGGGGAGGGAGATACGCAGTATTTT.

The genes are TRBV5-3 and TRBJ1-5; TRBD1 is a possible D gene (6 bases). TRBV5-3 is identified as an open reading frame with a role that is uncertain. This CDR3 has 14 residues. The V gene lost 3 bases and the J gene lost 5 bases, with 12 bases spanning the gap. CDR3 DNA sequence: TGTGCCAGAAGCTCGAAGGGGGTCCATCAGCCCCAGCATTTT. It is translated as CARSSKGVHQPQHF.

CDR3 nucleotides: TGTGCCAGCAGGTACAGGGGTAGCTCCTACGAGCAGTACTTC. It yields the protein CASRYRGSSYEQYF. This chain links TRBV2 with TRBJ2-7; TRBD1 matches at 7 bases. The CDR3 spans 14 residues. J gave up 0 bases and V 6 bases, and 5 bases lay outside the gene matches. Germline CDR1 and CDR2: SNHLY and FYNNEI.

V and J are TRBV6-5 and TRBJ2-7, with 8 bases aligning to TRBD1. The V and J ends lost 1 base and 4 bases, in that order; junction bases with no gene match: 6. The CDR3 totals 15 residues. The germline gives CDR1 MNHEY, CDR2 SVGAGI. The CDR3 protein is CASSYYSGTGYEQYF. The CDR3 DNA follows: TGTGCCAGCAGTTACTACTCCGGGACAGGTTACGAGCAGTACTTC.

This clone turned up a few times. Other DNA sequences from this sample encode an identical CDR3 as well. This rearrangement joins TRBV7-2 to TRBJ2-3, with D uncertain. Germline assignment: CDR1 SGHTA and CDR2 FQGNSA. The ends were cut back, 3 bases at V and 1 base at J, with 2 bases in the middle. The CDR3 consists of 12 residues. CDR3 nucleotide sequence: TGTGCCAGCAGCTTTCGCACAGATACGCAGTATTTT. Translated, it gives CASSFRTDTQYF.

This chain joins TRBV12-2 and TRBJ2-1; the D segment call TRBD2 is taken from the table without a DNA check. TRBV12-2 is labeled a pseudogene. This CDR3 contains 17 residues. CDR3 loop: CASRRPASGRYDNEQFF. As DNA, the CDR3 is TGTGCAAGTCGCCGACCGGCTAGCGGGAGGTACGACAATGAGCAGTTCTTC.

CDR3 sequence reads: CASSQNRGVATNEKLFF. The DNA of the CDR3 is TGTGCCAGCAGCCAGAACAGGGGAGTTGCAACTAATGAAAAACTGTTTTTT. The V and J genes are TRBV7-2 and TRBJ1-4; 7 bases agree with TRBD1. This CDR3 has 17 amino acids. The V and J ends lost 5 bases and 0 bases, in that order; junction bases with no gene match: 9. In germline, CDR1 is SGHTA, CDR2 FQGNSA. Together with reference TRBV7-2 and TRBJ1-4, the CDR3 gives the full variable domain: GAGVSQSPSNKVTEKGKDVELRCDPISGHTALYWYRQSLGQGLEFLIYFQGNSAPDKSGLPSDRFSAERTGGSVSTLTIQRTQQEDSAVYLCASSQNRGVATNEKLFFGSGTQLSVL.

This chain links TRBV7-6 with TRBJ2-1; possibly TRBD2 for D (5 bases). CDR1 and CDR2 (germline): SGHVS, FNYEAQ. The germline V and J ends were trimmed by 5 bases and 4 bases, with 18 bases remaining between them. This CDR3 has 16 residues. The CDR3 loop reads CASSTREGRGYNEQFF. The CDR3 DNA reads TGTGCCAGCAGCACCCGAGAGGGTCGCGGTTACAATGAGCAGTTCTTC.

The genes are TRBV28 and TRBJ2-7; TRBD1 aligns across 10 bases. The germline CDR1 and CDR2 sequences are MDHEN and SYDVKM. The CDR3 length is 17 residues. V lost 4 bases, J lost 4 bases, and 13 bases stayed unmatched. The CDR3 DNA sequence: TGTGCCAGCAGTTCAAAACCCCCGGGACAGGGGAGGTACGAGCAGTACTTC. Translation gives CASSSKPPGQGRYEQYF.

This clone was found a few times. This CDR3 is also generated by other DNA sequences in the sample. The chain recombines TRBV7-3 with TRBJ2-2; D gene unclear. The CDR3 has 13 amino acids. Trimming stripped 2 bases from V and 4 bases from J, with 5 bases between. CDR1 is SGHTA and CDR2 is FQGTGA in the germline V gene. The CDR3 sequence is CASSLLGTGELFF. The CDR3 DNA follows: TGTGCCAGCAGCTTATTGGGCACCGGGGAGCTGTTTTTT.

Of note for this clone: The sample has other DNA sequences that encode this CDR3 too. The V call is TRBV6-5, the J call TRBJ2-7; D is unresolved. This CDR3 comprises 13 residues. Trimming took 2 bases from V and 2 from J, leaving 7 bases between them. Germline CDR1 reads MNHEY; CDR2 reads SVGAGI. The CDR3 coding sequence is TGTGCCAGCAGTTACGCAAGGGCCTACGAGCAGTACTTC. It encodes CASSYARAYEQYF.

The chain couples TRBV5-1 to TRBJ2-5, with D hard to call. The germline V gene has CDR1 SGHRS and CDR2 YFSETQ. The germline V and J ends were trimmed by 4 bases and 1 base, with 8 bases remaining between them. The length of the CDR3 is 13 residues. The CDR3 nucleotides read TGCGCCAGCAGCCCAGCCATCCAAGAGACCCAGTACTTC. This sequence encodes CASSPAIQETQYF.

The chain's CDR3 is CASSFPAWGPSSYEQYF. CDR3 DNA sequence: TGTGCCAGCAGTTTCCCGGCCTGGGGGCCAAGCTCCTACGAGCAGTACTTC. The V and J genes are TRBV28 and TRBJ2-7, with D tentatively TRBD1 (6 bases). The germline CDR1 and CDR2 sequences are MDHEN and SYDVKM. The CDR3 runs to 17 residues. Trimming left V 3 bases short and J 0 bases short, with 18 bases between.

V gene TRBV30 combines with J gene TRBJ1-4, with D perhaps matching TRBD1 (5 bases). This CDR3 is 14 amino acids long. The germline V gene has CDR1 GTSNPN and CDR2 SVGIG (reference sequence). Trimming removed 1 base at V and 3 bases at J, with 9 bases between. The CDR3: CAWSGGAANEKLFF. In DNA, the CDR3 is TGTGCCTGGAGTGGAGGGGCAGCTAATGAAAAACTGTTTTTT.

The rearrangement links TRBV10-3 to TRBJ2-3, with no clear D. The germline V and J ends were trimmed by 6 bases and 2 bases, with 6 bases remaining between them. The CDR3 length is 12 residues. The germline V gene has CDR1 ENHRY and CDR2 SYGVKD. CDR3 sequence reads: CAISPNTDTQYF. CDR3 DNA sequence: TGTGCCATCAGCCCTAACACAGATACGCAGTATTTT.